Sequencing of this T cell receptor beta chain was carried out in a study of blood T cell repertoires in COVID-19. Across the whole study: PBMCs, B-cell-depleted T cells, or T cells were the source of the cDNA or gDNA that made up the material.

Clones were sequenced by immunoSEQ multiplex PCR, and TCRdb holds only the in-frame ones, with some missing. This table holds around 150,000 clones, 85% found once. Sequencing was carried out using PBMCs or T cells enriched from blood (not recorded which). The source is a woman between 35 and 50 years old who had recovered from COVID-19.

DNA for the CDR3: TGTGCCAGTAGTAGCCAGACTTCTTACGAGCAGTACTTC. It encodes CASSSQTSYEQYF. The chain joins TRBV19 to TRBJ2-7; no clear D. V was cut by 4 bases and J by 4 bases, with 11 bases left in between. Germline values: CDR1 LNHDA, CDR2 SQIVND (reference sequence). This CDR3 has 13 residues.